The 17 T cell receptor beta chains listed next were all sequenced from one sample in a study of response to subunit inactivated influenza vaccine. Via MiXCR, TCRdb re-called the RT-PCR reads, giving one row per CDR3 protein. This table has a few hundred thousand distinct CDR3 sequences, roughly 15% appearing once. The sample consisted of PBMCs from blood, taken about 11 days after vaccination. Source of these receptors: a man aged 45-60 years who received an inactivated influenza vaccine.

There are a few counts of this clonotype. The chain links TRBV20-1 to TRBJ2-1; D perhaps matches TRBD2 (5 bases). CDR1 is DFQATT and CDR2 is SNEGSKA in the germline V gene (reference sequence). Trimming took off 3 bases at V and 3 bases at J, with 9 bases between the two ends. This CDR3 is 13 amino acids long. As DNA, the CDR3 is TGCAGTGCTAGGGAGGCTAGCTACAATGAGCAGTTCTTC. Translated: CSAREASYNEQFF.

This rearrangement joins TRBV12-3 or TRBV12-4 to TRBJ2-3; TRBD1 is a possible D gene (6 bases). The CDR3 spans 14 residues. V was trimmed by 7 bases and J by 3 bases, leaving 14 bases between them. CDR3 amino acids: CASTGTLGTDTQYF. The CDR3 DNA is TGTGCCAGCACTGGGACATTGGGGACAGATACGCAGTATTTT.

This chain connects TRBV24-1 to TRBJ2-1, with 8 positions matching TRBD2. From germline, CDR1 is KGHDR and CDR2 SFDVKD. V dropped 0 bases and J dropped 4; count of bases not matched to a gene: 4. The CDR3 has 16 amino acids. CDR3 in DNA: TGTGCCACCAGTGATTTGGAGCGGGGGTCGTACAATGAGCAGTTCTTC. Translation gives CATSDLERGSYNEQFF.

The V and J genes are TRBV20-1 and TRBJ2-1; 9 nucleotides match TRBD2. This CDR3 contains 14 residues. CDR1 DFQATT and CDR2 SNEGSKA come from the germline V gene (reference sequence). The V gene end was trimmed by 5 bases and the J gene end by 6 bases; junction bases not matched to a gene: 8. This CDR3 is CSAFMTSGLNEQFF. In DNA, the CDR3 is TGCAGTGCTTTCATGACTAGCGGACTCAATGAGCAGTTCTTC.

This clonotype was counted a few times. CDR3 residues: CASSSSGLYNEQFF. The DNA of the CDR3 is TGTGCCAGCAGCTCTTCAGGACTTTACAATGAGCAGTTCTTC. The rearrangement uses TRBV7-9 and TRBJ2-1; a weak D match, TRBD2 (5 bases). Germline CDR1 SEHNR, CDR2 FQNEAQ (reference sequence). This CDR3 has 14 amino acids. V gave up 4 bases and J gave up 4 bases, with 11 bases separating them. Complete variable domain (other parts from reference TRBV7-9 and TRBJ2-1): DTGVSQNPRHKITKRGQNVTFRCDPISEHNRLYWYRQTLGQGPEFLTYFQNEAQLEKSRLLSDRFSAERPKGSFSTLEIQRTEQGDSAMYLCASSSSGLYNEQFFGPGTRLTVL.

The gene calls are TRBV7-2 and TRBJ2-3; 9 bases match TRBD2. Germline CDR1 reads SGHTA; CDR2 reads FQGNSA. J was trimmed by 6 bases and V by 1 base; bases with no gene match: 5. The CDR3 runs 15 residues. The CDR3 bases are TGTGCCAGCAGCTTAGGGCTAGCGGGAAGGGATACGCAGTATTTT. Amino acids: CASSLGLAGRDTQYF.

CDR3 DNA: TGTGCCAGCAGAGGGGAGTGGGATGGCTACACCTTC. Its translation is CASRGEWDGYTF. V and J are TRBV12-3 or TRBV12-4 and TRBJ1-2, with TRBD1 as a possible D gene (5 bases). The V end lost 6 bases, the J end lost 6 bases, and 11 bases lay between the germline ends. The CDR3 has 12 residues.

The genes are TRBV9 and TRBJ2-4; 8 bases agree with TRBD1. The germline gives CDR1 SGDLS, CDR2 YYNGEE. CDR3 length equals 16 residues. J gave up 0 bases and V 3 bases, and 5 bases lay outside the gene matches. The CDR3 nucleotides are TGTGCCAGCAGCGACGACAGGGGTCTAGCCAAAAACATTCAGTACTTC. This translates into CASSDDRGLAKNIQYF.

The table lists this clonotype with a few counts. The rearrangement joins TRBV21-1 to TRBJ2-7; whether TRBD2, the table's D call, matches the DNA was not checked. TRBV21-1 is reported as a pseudogene. The CDR3 covers 15 residues. The CDR3 nucleotides read TGTGCCAGCAGCAAACGAGGGCTAGCGGGGCGCGAGCAGTACTTC. Residues: CASSKRGLAGREQYF.

This clonotype was counted only a few times. The chain joins TRBV27 to TRBJ2-1, with 11 bases fitting TRBD2. The J segment lost 12 bases and the V segment lost 5 bases, leaving 6 bases of the junction unmatched. Germline V gives CDR1 MNHEY, CDR2 SMNVEV (reference sequence). The CDR3 consists of 13 residues. The CDR3 loop is CASSPSGRRGQFF. CDR3 sequence (DNA): TGTGCCAGCAGTCCTAGCGGGAGGCGTGGGCAGTTCTTC.

This clonotype was detected a few times. V usage is TRBV7-2 and J usage is TRBJ1-1; the D gene is possibly TRBD1 (5 bases). The CDR3 runs 15 residues. Between the trimmed V and J ends, which lost 5 bases and 2 bases, there was a span of 15 bases. Germline V CDR1 and CDR2: SGHTA, FQGNSA. The chain's CDR3 is CASSHRGRDNTEAFF. DNA of the CDR3: TGTGCCAGCAGCCACAGAGGCAGGGACAACACTGAAGCTTTCTTT.

There are many counts of this clonotype. The chain combines TRBV5-1 with TRBJ1-1; no clear D. V was cut by 4 bases and J by 1 base, with 8 bases left in between. Germline loops: CDR1 SGHRS, CDR2 YFSETQ. The CDR3 sequence is 13 residues long. The CDR3 sequence: CASSTDGNTEAFF. The CDR3 coding sequence is TGCGCCAGCAGCACGGACGGGAACACTGAAGCTTTCTTT. The full variable domain, its missing parts supplied by reference TRBV5-1 and TRBJ1-1, is KAGVTQTPRYLIKTRGQQVTLSCSPISGHRSVSWYQQTPGQGLQFLFEYFSETQRNKGNFPGRFSGRQFSNSRSEMNVSTLELGDSALYLCASSTDGNTEAFFGQGTRLTVV.

This clonotype was counted a few times. The V call is TRBV14, the J call TRBJ2-3; D is ambiguous. With 4 bases removed from V and 4 bases from J, the gap between germline ends came to 9 bases. The CDR3 runs to 13 residues. Per germline, CDR1 SGHDN and CDR2 FVKESK. CDR3 DNA sequence: TGTGCCAGCAGCCTTGCCTTTTCAGATACGCAGTATTTT. Protein product: CASSLAFSDTQYF. The full variable domain, completed using reference TRBV14 and TRBJ2-3, is EAGVTQFPSHSVIEKGQTVTLRCDPISGHDNLYWYRRVMGKEIKFLLHFVKESKQDESGMPNNRFLAERTGGTYSTLKVQPAELEDSGVYFCASSLAFSDTQYFGPGTRLTVL.

The chain uses TRBV4-3 and TRBJ2-1; D is perhaps TRBD1 or TRBD2 (6 bases each). The CDR3 has 13 residues. CDR1 is LGHNA, CDR2 YSLEER, per germline. The V end lost 2 bases, the J end lost 12 bases, and 14 bases lay between the germline ends. The CDR3 DNA is TGCGCCAGCAGCCAATACAGGGCGCGGGGGCAGTTCTTC. Residues: CASSQYRARGQFF.

J is TRBJ2-2 and V is TRBV20-1, with D tentatively TRBD1 (7 bases). Germline CDR1 DFQATT, CDR2 SNEGSKA (reference sequence). The CDR3 length is 13 residues. The V end lost 3 bases, the J end lost 7 bases, and 12 bases lay between the germline ends. DNA for the CDR3: TGCAGTGCTAGGGAGGGGGCGGACGGGGAGCTGTTTTTT. This codes for CSAREGADGELFF.

Worth noting for this clonotype: Germline is not matched at one junction end, which may reflect a read error. This rearrangement joins TRBV19 to TRBJ1-5; 10 bases align to TRBD1. The CDR3 has 15 amino acids. CDR1 LNHDA and CDR2 SQIVND come from the germline V gene (reference sequence). The CDR3 spells CGSSTTGGGNQPQHF. The CDR3 coding sequence is TGTGGCAGTAGTACGACAGGGGGCGGCAATCAGCCCCAGCATTTT.

This clonotype was recorded at least ten times. The chain is built from TRBV20-1 and TRBJ2-7; TRBD2 matches 9 bases. The CDR3 loop spans 12 amino acids. After removal of 5 bases from V and 5 bases from J, the junction contained 4 bases not matched to a gene. Germline CDR1 DFQATT, CDR2 SNEGSKA (reference sequence). DNA of the CDR3: TGCAGTGCTGAACGACTAGCGGACGAGCAGTACTTC. Translation: CSAERLADEQYF.